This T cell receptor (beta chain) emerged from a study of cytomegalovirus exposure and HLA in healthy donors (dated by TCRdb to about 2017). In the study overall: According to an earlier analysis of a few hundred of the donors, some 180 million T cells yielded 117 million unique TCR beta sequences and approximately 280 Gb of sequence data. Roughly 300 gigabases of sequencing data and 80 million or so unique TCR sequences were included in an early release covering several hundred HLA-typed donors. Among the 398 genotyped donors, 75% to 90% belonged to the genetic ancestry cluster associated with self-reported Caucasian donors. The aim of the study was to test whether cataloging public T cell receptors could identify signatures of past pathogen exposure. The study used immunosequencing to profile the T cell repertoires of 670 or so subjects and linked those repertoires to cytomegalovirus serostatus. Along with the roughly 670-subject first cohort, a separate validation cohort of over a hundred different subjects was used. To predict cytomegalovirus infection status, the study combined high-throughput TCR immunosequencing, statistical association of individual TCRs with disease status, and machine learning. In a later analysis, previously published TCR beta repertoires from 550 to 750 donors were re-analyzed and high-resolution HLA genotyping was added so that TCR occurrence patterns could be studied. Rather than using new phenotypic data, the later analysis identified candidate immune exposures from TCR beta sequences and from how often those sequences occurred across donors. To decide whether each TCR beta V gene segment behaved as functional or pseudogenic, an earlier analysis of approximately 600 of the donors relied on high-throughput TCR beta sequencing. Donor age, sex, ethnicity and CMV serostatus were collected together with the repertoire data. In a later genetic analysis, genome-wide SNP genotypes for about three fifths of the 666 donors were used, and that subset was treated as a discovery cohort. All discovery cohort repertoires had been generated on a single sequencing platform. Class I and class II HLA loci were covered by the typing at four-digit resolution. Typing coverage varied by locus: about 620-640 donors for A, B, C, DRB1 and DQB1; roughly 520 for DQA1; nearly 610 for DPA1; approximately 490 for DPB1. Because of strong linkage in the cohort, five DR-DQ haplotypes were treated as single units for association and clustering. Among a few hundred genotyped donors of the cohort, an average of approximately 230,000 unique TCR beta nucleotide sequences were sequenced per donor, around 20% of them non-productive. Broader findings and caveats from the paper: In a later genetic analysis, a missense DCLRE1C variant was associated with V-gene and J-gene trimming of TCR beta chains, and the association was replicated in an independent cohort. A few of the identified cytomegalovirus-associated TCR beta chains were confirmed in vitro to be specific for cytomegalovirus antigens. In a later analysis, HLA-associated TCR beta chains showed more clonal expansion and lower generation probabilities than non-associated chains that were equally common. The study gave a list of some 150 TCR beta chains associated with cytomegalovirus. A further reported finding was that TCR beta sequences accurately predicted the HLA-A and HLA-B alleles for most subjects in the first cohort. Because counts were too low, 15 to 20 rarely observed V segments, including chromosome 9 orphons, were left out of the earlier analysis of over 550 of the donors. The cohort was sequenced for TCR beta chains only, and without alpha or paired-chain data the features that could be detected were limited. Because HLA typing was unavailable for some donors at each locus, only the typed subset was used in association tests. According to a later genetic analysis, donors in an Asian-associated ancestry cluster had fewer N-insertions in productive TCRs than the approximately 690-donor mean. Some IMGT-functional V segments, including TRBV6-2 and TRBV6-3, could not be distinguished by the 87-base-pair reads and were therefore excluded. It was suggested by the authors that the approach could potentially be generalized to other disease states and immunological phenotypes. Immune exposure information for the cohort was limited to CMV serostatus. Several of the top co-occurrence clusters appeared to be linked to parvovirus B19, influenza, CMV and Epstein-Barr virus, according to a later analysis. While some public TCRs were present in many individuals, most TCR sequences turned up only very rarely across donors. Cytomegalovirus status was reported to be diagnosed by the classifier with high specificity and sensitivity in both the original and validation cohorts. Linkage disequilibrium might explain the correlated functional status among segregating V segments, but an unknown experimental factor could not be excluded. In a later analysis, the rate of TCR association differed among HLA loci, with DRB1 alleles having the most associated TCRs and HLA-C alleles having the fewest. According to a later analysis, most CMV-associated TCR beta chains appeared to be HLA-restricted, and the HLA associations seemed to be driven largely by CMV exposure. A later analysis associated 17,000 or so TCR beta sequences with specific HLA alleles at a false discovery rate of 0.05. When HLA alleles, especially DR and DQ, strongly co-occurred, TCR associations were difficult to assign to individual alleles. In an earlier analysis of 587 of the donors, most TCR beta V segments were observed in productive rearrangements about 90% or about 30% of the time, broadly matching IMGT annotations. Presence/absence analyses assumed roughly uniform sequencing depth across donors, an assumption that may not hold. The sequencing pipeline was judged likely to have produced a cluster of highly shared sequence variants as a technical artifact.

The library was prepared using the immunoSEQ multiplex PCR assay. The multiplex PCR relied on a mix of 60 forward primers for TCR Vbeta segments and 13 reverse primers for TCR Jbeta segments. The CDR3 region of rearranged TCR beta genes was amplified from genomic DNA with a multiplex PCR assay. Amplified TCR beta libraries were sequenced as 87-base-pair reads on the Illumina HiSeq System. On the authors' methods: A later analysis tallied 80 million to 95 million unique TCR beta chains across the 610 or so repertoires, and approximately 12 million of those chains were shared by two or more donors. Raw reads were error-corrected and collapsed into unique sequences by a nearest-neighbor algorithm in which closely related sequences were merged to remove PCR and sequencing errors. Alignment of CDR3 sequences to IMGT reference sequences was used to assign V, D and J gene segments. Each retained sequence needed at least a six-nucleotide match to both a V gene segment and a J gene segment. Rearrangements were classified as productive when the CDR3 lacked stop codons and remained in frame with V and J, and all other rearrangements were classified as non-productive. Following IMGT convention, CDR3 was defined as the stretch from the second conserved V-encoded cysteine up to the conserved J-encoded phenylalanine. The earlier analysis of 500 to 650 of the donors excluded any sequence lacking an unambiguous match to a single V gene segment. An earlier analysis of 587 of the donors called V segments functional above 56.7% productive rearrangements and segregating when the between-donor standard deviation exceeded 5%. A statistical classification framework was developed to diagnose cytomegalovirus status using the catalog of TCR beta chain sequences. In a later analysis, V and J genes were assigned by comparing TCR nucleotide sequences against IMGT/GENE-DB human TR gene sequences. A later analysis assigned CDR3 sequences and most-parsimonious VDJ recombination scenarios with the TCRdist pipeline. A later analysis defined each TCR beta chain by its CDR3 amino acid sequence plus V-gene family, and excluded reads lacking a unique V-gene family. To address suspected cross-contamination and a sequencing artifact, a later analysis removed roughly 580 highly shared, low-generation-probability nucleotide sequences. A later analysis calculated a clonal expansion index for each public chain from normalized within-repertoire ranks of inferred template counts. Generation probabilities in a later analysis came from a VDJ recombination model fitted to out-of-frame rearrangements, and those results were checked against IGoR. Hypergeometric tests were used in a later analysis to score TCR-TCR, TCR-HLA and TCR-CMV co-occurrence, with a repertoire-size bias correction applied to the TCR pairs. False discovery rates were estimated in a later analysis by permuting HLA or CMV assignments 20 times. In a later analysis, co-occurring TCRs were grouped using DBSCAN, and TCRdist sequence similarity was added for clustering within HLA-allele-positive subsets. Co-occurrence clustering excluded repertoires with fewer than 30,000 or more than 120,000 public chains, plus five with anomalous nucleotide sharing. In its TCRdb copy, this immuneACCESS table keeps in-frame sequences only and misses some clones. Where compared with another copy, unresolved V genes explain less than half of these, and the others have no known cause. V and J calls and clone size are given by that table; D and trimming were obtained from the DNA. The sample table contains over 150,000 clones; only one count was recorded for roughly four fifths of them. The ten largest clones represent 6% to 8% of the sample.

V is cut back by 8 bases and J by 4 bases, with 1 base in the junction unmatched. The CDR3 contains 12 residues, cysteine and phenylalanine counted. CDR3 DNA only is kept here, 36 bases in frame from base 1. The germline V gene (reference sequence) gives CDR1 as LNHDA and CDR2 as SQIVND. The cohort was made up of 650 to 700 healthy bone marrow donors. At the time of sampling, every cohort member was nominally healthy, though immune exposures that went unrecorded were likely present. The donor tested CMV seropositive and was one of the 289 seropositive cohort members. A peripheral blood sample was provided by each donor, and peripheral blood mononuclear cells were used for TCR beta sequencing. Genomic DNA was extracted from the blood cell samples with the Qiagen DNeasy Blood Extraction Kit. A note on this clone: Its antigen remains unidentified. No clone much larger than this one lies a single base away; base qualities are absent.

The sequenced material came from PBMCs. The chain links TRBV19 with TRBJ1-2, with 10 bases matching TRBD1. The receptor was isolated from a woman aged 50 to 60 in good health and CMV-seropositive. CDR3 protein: CASGDRGYGYTF. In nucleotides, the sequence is TGTGCCAGTGGGGACAGGGGCTATGGCTACACCTTC. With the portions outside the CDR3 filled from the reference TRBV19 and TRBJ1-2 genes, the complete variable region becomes DGGITQSPKYLFRKEGQNVTLSCEQNLNHDAMYWYRQDPGQGLRLIYYSQIVNDFQKGDIAEGYSVSREKKESFPLTVTSAQKNPTAFYLCASGDRGYGYTFGSGTRLTVV.